The source of this T cell receptor (beta chain) is a study of cytomegalovirus exposure and HLA in healthy donors. The PCR made use of 60 Vbeta and 13 Jbeta primers. Sequencing used immunoSEQ multiplex PCR; TCRdb keeps in-frame clones, though not all of them. The data show approximately 130,000 clones, approximately 72% seen once. Germline lookup yields CDR1 SGHAT and CDR2 FQNNGV. This CDR3 is 15 amino acids long. J was trimmed by 6 bases and V by 6 bases; bases with no gene match: 8. Sequenced material: PBMCs. The rearrangement uses TRBV11-2 and TRBJ2-2; 9 bases are a match to TRBD1. The clonotype was recovered from a human donor in good health. The DNA for the CDR3 is TGTGCCAGCAGGCAAACAGGGGGCCAGCCCGGGGAGCTGTTTTTT. As protein: CASRQTGGQPGELFF.